Listed below are T cell receptor beta chains from one sample, sequenced in a study of radiotherapy plus CTLA-4 blockade in lung cancer. Libraries were prepared by immunoSEQ multiplex PCR; TCRdb keeps only in-frame clonotypes and omits some of them. The data show fewer than 65,000 clones, about four fifths seen once. Here the sequenced sample was peripheral blood, taken from a patient treated with radiotherapy plus ipilimumab. The source of these receptors is a human donor with non-small cell lung cancer who had a complete response to radiotherapy plus ipilimumab. CDR3s include the opening cysteine and the closing phenylalanine or tryptophan. A D gene is named only where the DNA matches it firmly. Size is omitted from some rows. Given values are once, few, many or a class for expanded clones.

NA	NA	TRBV6-5	TRBJ1-1	TGTGCCAGCAGTTACGAGGGGGACCACACTGAAGCTTTCTTT	CASSYEGDHTEAFF
NA	NA	TRBV7-9	TRBJ1-1	TGTGCCAGCAGCTCAGGAGGACGCACTGAAGCTTTCTTT	CASSSGGRTEAFF
NA	NA	TRBV25-1	TRBJ1-3	TGTGCCAGCGGGCCTCAGGGCTCTGGAAACACCATATATTTT	CASGPQGSGNTIYF
few	TRBD1	TRBV2	TRBJ1-4	TGTGCCAGCACCCACAGGGGGCGCAGTGAAAAACTGTTTTTT	CASTHRGRSEKLFF
NA	TRBD2	TRBV9	TRBJ2-6	TGTGCCAGCTCCCGGGAGGGTTCTGGGGCCAACGTCCTGACTTTC	CASSREGSGANVLTF
NA	NA	TRBV7-8	TRBJ2-2	TGTGCCAGCAGCTTAGGGCGGGGTTGGGCCACCGGGGAGCTGTTTTTT	CASSLGRGWATGELFF
NA	TRBD1	TRBV12-5	TRBJ2-3	TGTGCTAGTGGTTCCCCGACAGGGCGCACAGATACGCAGTATTTT	CASGSPTGRTDTQYF
NA	NA	TRBV6-5	TRBJ2-1	TGTGCCAGCAGTTACTCGTGGGGGGTTGATGGTGAGCAGTTCTTC	CASSYSWGVDGEQFF
NA	TRBD2	TRBV30	TRBJ2-3	TGTGCCTGGAAGGCGGGGGTCACAGATACGCAGTATTTT	CAWKAGVTDTQYF
NA	NA	TRBV6-5	TRBJ1-3	TGTGCCAGCTTAACAGTCTCTGGAAACACCATATATTTT	CASLTVSGNTIYF
NA	NA	TRBV5-1	TRBJ1-1	TGCGCCAGCAGCTTGGAACCTGAAGGGGGCACTGAAGCTTTCTTT	CASSLEPEGGTEAFF
NA	TRBD1	TRBV2	TRBJ2-2	TGTGCCAGCAGCCCCCAGGGGGCCATGAACACCGGGGAGCTGTTTTTT	CASSPQGAMNTGELFF
few	NA	TRBV7-2	TRBJ2-2	TGTGCCAGCAGCTCGGACAGCACGGGCGGGGAGCTGTTTTTT	CASSSDSTGGELFF
NA	NA	TRBV9	TRBJ1-4	TGTGCCAGCAGCGTAGGGAAGGCGGGTTTCGGTGAAAAACTGTTTTTT	CASSVGKAGFGEKLFF
once	TRBD1	TRBV9	TRBJ1-2	TGTGCCAGCAGCGGTCGCACAGGGGCCTATGGCTACACCTTC	CASSGRTGAYGYTF
NA	NA	TRBV11-3	TRBJ2-3	TGTGCCAGCAGCTTAGATGTAGCGATTTCGGATACGCAGTATTTT	CASSLDVAISDTQYF
NA	NA	TRBV19	TRBJ2-3	TGTGCCAGTAACCAGGGGGCTAGCGGCGATACGCAGTATTTT	CASNQGASGDTQYF
NA	TRBD1	TRBV6-5	TRBJ1-1	TGTGCCAGCAGGGAGACAGGGGGCTTGGCTGAAGCTTTCTTT	CASRETGGLAEAFF
NA	NA	TRBV19	TRBJ1-2	TGTGCCAGTAGTTTATGGGGGCAAGGGTCCGACTATGGCTACACCTTC	CASSLWGQGSDYGYTF
NA	NA	TRBV6-1	TRBJ2-1	TGTGCCAGCAGGGCTGACTCTAATGAGCAGTTCTTC	CASRADSNEQFF
NA	TRBD1	TRBV6-5	TRBJ1-2	TGTGCCAGTAGGGGGGGGGACAGGGGGAACTATGGCTACACCTTC	CASRGGDRGNYGYTF
NA	NA	TRBV19	TRBJ2-3	TGTGCCAGTAGTTGGGGAGACACAGATACGCAGTATTTT	CASSWGDTDTQYF
NA	NA	TRBV18	TRBJ2-2	TGTGCCAGCTCACCGGGCAGGGGGAACACCGGGGAGCTGTTTTTT	CASSPGRGNTGELFF
NA	NA	TRBV6-1	TRBJ2-2	TGTGCCAGCAGTGAAGAGTCAGGGACCGGGGAGCTGTTTTTT	CASSEESGTGELFF
NA	TRBD1	TRBV6-6	TRBJ1-1	TGTGCCAGCAGTTTTCGGACAGGGCGGCGGACTGAAGCTTTCTTT	CASSFRTGRRTEAFF
NA	NA	TRBV5-4	TRBJ2-5	TGTGCCAGCAGCCTCTCCCCACGGGGATCGGGAGAGACCCAGTACTTC	CASSLSPRGSGETQYF
NA	TRBD1	TRBV18	TRBJ2-7	TGTGCCAGCTCCTCGAGACAGGGAAACTACGAGCAGTACTTC	CASSSRQGNYEQYF
NA	TRBD2	TRBV10-3	TRBJ2-3	TGTGCCATCAGTGAATTGGCGGGAGCTGCAGATACGCAGTATTTT	CAISELAGAADTQYF
few	TRBD1	TRBV29-1	TRBJ2-7	TGCAGCGTCTACGGACAGGGGAACTACGAGCAGTACTTC	CSVYGQGNYEQYF
NA	NA	TRBV28	TRBJ1-6	TGTGCCAGCAGTTGGGGTGACAGGTCCAATTCACCCCTCCACTTT	CASSWGDRSNSPLHF
NA	NA	TRBV11-3	TRBJ2-2	TGTGCCAGCAGGCCCTTTGCAGGGACCGGGGAGCTGTTTTTT	CASRPFAGTGELFF
NA	NA	TRBV5-6	TRBJ2-2	TGTGCCAGCACCCCCTCCTACACCGGGGAGCTGTTTTTT	CASTPSYTGELFF
NA	TRBD1	TRBV2	TRBJ1-6	TGTGCCAGCAGACCCGACAGGGGGAATTCACCCCTCCACTTT	CASRPDRGNSPLHF
NA	NA	TRBV29-1	TRBJ2-1	TGCAGCGTTGAAACTGGTGAGCAGTTCTTC	CSVETGEQFF
NA	NA	TRBV27	TRBJ1-1	TGTGCCAGCAGCCCGGGGTACACTGAAGCTTTCTTT	CASSPGYTEAFF
NA	NA	TRBV25-1	TRBJ2-5	TGTGCCAGCAGTGAGTACAGGGTATCTGAAGAGACCCAGTACTTC	CASSEYRVSEETQYF
NA	NA	TRBV7-6	TRBJ2-5	TGTGCCAGCAGTTACCGGATGGGGCCGGAGGAGACCCAGTACTTC	CASSYRMGPEETQYF
NA	TRBD2	TRBV6-1	TRBJ2-7	TGTGCCAGCAGTGAAGTCGGACTAGCGGATATCAGAAAGTACTTC	CASSEVGLADIRKYF
NA	TRBD2	TRBV4-3	TRBJ2-2	TGCGCCAGCAGCCAGGGACTAGCGGGGGGGGCGGGGGAGCTGTTTTTT	CASSQGLAGGAGELFF
NA	NA	TRBV29-1	TRBJ2-3	TGCAGCGTTCAGTTCCCGGGACTGAACACAGATACGCAGTATTTT	CSVQFPGLNTDTQYF
few	TRBD2	TRBV9	TRBJ2-1	TGTGCCAGCACCCCGAAGGGTAGCGGGAGTTTGTACTACAATGAGCAGTTCTTC	CASTPKGSGSLYYNEQFF
NA	NA	TRBV19	TRBJ2-1	TGTGCCACCCGAGTCGGGTCTGATGAGCAGTTCTTC	CATRVGSDEQFF
NA	NA	TRBV6-1	TRBJ1-1	TGTGCCAGCAGTGAGGGGGGGGGACGGATGAACACTGAAGCTTTCTTT	CASSEGGGRMNTEAFF
NA	NA	TRBV9	TRBJ1-1	TGTGCCAGCAGCGTGTCCTGGAGGAGGGGCACTGAAGCTTTCTTT	CASSVSWRRGTEAFF
NA	NA	TRBV30	TRBJ1-6	TGTGCCTGGAGTGTACCCCGGTACAGGGCGTCCTATAATTCACCCCTCCACTTT	CAWSVPRYRASYNSPLHF
NA	TRBD1	TRBV5-8	TRBJ1-5	TGTGCCAGCAGCTTGCTTACAGGGGGCAGTCAGCCCCAGCATTTT	CASSLLTGGSQPQHF